This passage covers 6 T cell receptor beta chains from one sample sequenced in a study of T cell repertoires in cytomegalovirus infection (dated by TCRdb to about 2019). The treatment or condition label on this specimen signifies: in vitro stimulation with specific CMV peptide epitopes to enrich CMV-specific T cells. For sequencing, an Illumina HiSeq 1500 was employed. The raw public data were reprocessed by TCRdb itself: fastp quality trimming at Q25, MiXCR clonotype calling, in-frame beta chains only. When rows share a CDR3 protein, they turn into one entry using the most common DNA and genes. In all, the sample holds around 900,000 distinct CDR3 sequences, and roughly 30% of those were seen once. The leading ten clones occupy roughly 12% of the sample. The antigens of these receptors remain unknown. The sample here was cultured CD8+ T cells from PBMCs, taken from culture after CMV antigen stimulation. These receptors all stem from a human donor in good health (CMV status not recorded). Some clones in this sample may be carry-over from other donors' samples.

This chain uses TRBV6-5 with TRBJ2-1; tentatively, D is TRBD1 (6 bases). The V gene's germline CDR1 is MNHEY and CDR2 SVGAGI. This CDR3 is 16 amino acids long. Between the trimmed V and J ends, which lost 2 bases and 6 bases, there was a span of 17 bases. Here the CDR3 reads CASSYGTGIYGNEQFF. For the CDR3, the DNA is TGTGCCAGCAGTTACGGCACAGGGATCTACGGCAATGAGCAGTTCTTC.

V usage is TRBV7-6 and J usage is TRBJ2-2, with D perhaps TRBD2 (5 bases). The CDR3 length is 17 residues. Germline CDR1 is SGHVS and CDR2 is FNYEAQ. Between the trimmed V and J ends, which lost 2 bases and 3 bases, there was a span of 16 bases. The CDR3 here is CASSLWVSGSHTGELFF. Here the CDR3 DNA reads TGTGCCAGCAGCTTATGGGTTTCGGGGTCTCACACCGGGGAGCTGTTTTTT.

The CDR3 DNA follows: TGTGCCATCGGGGTCCAGGGCATTGCTGAAGCTTTCTTT. It is translated as CAIGVQGIAEAFF. This chain connects TRBV10-3 to TRBJ1-1; D may be TRBD1 (5 bases). V lost 8 bases, J lost 6 bases, and 16 bases lay in between. The germline V gene has CDR1 ENHRY and CDR2 SYGVKD. The CDR3 is made up of 13 amino acids.

The chain recombines TRBV7-9 with TRBJ1-1; D might be TRBD1 (5 bases). Trimming took 5 bases from V and 8 from J, leaving 12 bases between them. CDR1 is SEHNR and CDR2 is FQNEAQ in the germline V gene (reference sequence). The CDR3 sequence is 12 residues long. The CDR3 loop reads CASSPFEGEAFF. As DNA, the CDR3 is TGTGCCAGCAGCCCATTTGAGGGGGAAGCTTTCTTT. Based on the CDR3 plus reference TRBV7-9 and TRBJ1-1, the full variable domain is DTGVSQNPRHKITKRGQNVTFRCDPISEHNRLYWYRQTLGQGPEFLTYFQNEAQLEKSRLLSDRFSAERPKGSFSTLEIQRTEQGDSAMYLCASSPFEGEAFFGQGTRLTVV.

In DNA form, the CDR3 reads TGTGCCAGCAGTTACGCCCTCACAGATACGCAGTATTTT. It yields the protein CASSYALTDTQYF. The chain combines TRBV6-2 or TRBV6-3 with TRBJ2-3; D gene ambiguous. This CDR3 region has 13 residues. V lost 2 bases, J lost 2 bases, and 5 bases lay in between. Germline CDR1 and CDR2: MNHEY and SVGEGT.

In this sample, this clonotype turned up many times. The V and J genes are TRBV6-2 or TRBV6-3 and TRBJ1-2; possibly TRBD1 for D (6 bases). V was shortened by 6 bases and J by 7 bases, with 15 bases between the two germline ends. The CDR3 runs to 13 residues. The germline V gene encodes CDR1 MNHEY and CDR2 SVGEGT. DNA of the CDR3: TGTGCCAGCAGCTTAACGACAGGCGGTGGCTACACCTTC. Translating it yields CASSLTTGGGYTF.